The present TCR beta chain was sequenced within a study of blood T cell repertoires in COVID-19. About the study: There were acute and convalescent COVID-19 samples, and they came from the United States, Italy and Spain. Nucleic acid was either cDNA or gDNA, and it came from T cells, B-cell-depleted T cells, or PBMCs.

The V gene lost 4 bases and the J gene lost 4 bases, with 21 bases spanning the gap. The CDR3 is 16 residues long. Germline CDR1 reads SGHDT; CDR2 reads YYEEEE. In the original processing: Amplification with reference gene primers provided the estimates of nucleated cell counts. Clones were sequenced by immunoSEQ multiplex PCR, and TCRdb holds only the in-frame ones, with some missing. That table supplies the V and J calls and clone size; D and trimming were determined from the DNA. In the table there are fewer than 90,000 clones, around nine tenths of which are singletons. The chain carries TRBV5-6 and TRBJ2-7; D gene ambiguous. The sample consisted of peripheral blood. The clonotype originates from a human donor in a cohort sampled during active COVID-19. The CDR3 DNA is TGTGCCAGCAGCCACCTTATGGCAGGCTCTGAGTACGAGCAGTACTTC. This sequence encodes CASSHLMAGSEYEQYF.